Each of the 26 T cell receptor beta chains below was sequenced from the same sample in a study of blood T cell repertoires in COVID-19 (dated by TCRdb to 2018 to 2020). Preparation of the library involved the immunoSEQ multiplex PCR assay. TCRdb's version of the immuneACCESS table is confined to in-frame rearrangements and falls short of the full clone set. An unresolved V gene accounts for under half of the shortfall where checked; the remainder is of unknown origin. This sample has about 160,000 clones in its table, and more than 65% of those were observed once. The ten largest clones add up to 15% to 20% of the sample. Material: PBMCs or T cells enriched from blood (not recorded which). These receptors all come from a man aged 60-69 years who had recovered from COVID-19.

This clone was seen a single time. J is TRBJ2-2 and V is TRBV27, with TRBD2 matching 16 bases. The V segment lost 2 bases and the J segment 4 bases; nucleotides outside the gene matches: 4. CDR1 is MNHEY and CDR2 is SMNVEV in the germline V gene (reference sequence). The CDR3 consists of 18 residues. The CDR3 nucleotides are TGTGCCAGCAGTTTAGGGACTAGCGGGAGGGTCGGCACCGGGGAGCTGTTTTTT. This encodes CASSLGTSGRVGTGELFF.

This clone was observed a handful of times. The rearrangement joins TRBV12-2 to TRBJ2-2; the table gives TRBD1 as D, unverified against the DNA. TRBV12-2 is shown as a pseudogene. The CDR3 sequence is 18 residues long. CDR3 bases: TGTGCAAGTCGACGCCGGGACAGGGGGCTCGCGAACACCGGGGAGCTGTTTTTT. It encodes CASRRRDRGLANTGELFF.

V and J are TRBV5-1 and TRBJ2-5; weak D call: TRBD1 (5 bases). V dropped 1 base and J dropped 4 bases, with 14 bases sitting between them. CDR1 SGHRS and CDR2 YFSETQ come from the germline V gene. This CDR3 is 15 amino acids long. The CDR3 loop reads CASSLQDKGGETQYF. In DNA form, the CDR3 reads TGCGCCAGCAGCTTGCAGGACAAGGGTGGAGAGACCCAGTACTTC.

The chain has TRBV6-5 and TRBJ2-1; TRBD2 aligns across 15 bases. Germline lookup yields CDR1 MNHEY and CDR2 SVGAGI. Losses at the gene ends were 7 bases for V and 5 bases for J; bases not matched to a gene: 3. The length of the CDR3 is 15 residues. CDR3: CASIGLAGGHNEQFF. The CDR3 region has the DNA TGTGCCAGCATTGGACTAGCGGGGGGGCACAATGAGCAGTTCTTC.

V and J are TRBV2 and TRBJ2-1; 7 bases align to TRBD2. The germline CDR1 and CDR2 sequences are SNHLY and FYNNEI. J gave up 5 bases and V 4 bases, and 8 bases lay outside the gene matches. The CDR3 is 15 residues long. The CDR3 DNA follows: TGTGCCAGCAGTGCGGCTAGCGGTGGGGACAATGAGCAGTTCTTC. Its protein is CASSAASGGDNEQFF.

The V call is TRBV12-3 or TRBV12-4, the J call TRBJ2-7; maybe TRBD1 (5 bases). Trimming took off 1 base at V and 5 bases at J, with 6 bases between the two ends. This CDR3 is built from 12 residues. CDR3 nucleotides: TGTGCCAGCAGTTTAGTAGGGGACGAGCAGTACTTC. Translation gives CASSLVGDEQYF.

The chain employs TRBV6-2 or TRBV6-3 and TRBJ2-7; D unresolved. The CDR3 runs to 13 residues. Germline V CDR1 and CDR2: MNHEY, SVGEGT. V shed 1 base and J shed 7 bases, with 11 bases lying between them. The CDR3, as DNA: TGTGCCAGCAGTTACTTGGCGGAGTTAGAGCAGTACTTC. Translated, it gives CASSYLAELEQYF.

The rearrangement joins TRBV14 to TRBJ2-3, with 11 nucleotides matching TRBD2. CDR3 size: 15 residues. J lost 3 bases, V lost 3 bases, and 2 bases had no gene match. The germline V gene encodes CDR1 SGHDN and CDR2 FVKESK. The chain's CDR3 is CASSQRLAGTDTQYF. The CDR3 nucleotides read TGTGCCAGCAGCCAGCGACTAGCGGGGACAGATACGCAGTATTTT.

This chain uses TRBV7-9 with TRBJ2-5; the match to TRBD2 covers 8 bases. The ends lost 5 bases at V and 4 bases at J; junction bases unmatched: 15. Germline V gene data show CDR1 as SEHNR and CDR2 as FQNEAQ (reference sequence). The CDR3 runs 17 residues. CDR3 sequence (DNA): TGTGCCAGCAGCCTCCTAGGGGCGGGAGGCCGGTTAGAGACCCAGTACTTC. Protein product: CASSLLGAGGRLETQYF.

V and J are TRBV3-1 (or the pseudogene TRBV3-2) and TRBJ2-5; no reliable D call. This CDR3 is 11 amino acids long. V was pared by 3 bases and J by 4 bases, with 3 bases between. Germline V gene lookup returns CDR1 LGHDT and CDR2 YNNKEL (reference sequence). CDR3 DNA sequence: TGTGCCAGCAGCCAGGCAGAGACCCAGTACTTC. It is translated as CASSQAETQYF.

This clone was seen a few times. CDR3 amino acids: CASSALADTDTQYF. The CDR3 DNA sequence: TGTGCCAGCAGCGCACTAGCGGACACAGATACGCAGTATTTT. The chain recombines TRBV21-1 with TRBJ2-3; the table's D call, TRBD2, has no DNA check behind it. TRBV21-1 is shown as a pseudogene. This CDR3 region has 14 residues.

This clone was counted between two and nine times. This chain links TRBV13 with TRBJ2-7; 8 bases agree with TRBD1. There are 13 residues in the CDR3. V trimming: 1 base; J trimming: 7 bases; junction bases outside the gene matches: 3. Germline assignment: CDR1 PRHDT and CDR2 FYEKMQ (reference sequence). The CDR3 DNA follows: TGTGCCAGCAGCTTAGAAGGACAGGGAGAGCAGTACTTC. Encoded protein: CASSLEGQGEQYF.

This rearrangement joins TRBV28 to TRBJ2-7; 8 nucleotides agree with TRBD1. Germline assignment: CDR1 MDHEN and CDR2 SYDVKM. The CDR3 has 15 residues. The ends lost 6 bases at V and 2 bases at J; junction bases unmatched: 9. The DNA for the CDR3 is TGTGCCAGCAGATTGACAGGGGAATCTACCTACGAGCAGTACTTC. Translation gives CASRLTGESTYEQYF.

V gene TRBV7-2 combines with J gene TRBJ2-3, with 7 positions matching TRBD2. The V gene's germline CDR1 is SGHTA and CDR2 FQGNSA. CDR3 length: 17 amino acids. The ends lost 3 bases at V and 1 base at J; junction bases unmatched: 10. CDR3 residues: CASSFAVAGKGTDTQYF. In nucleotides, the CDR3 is TGTGCCAGCAGCTTCGCCGTAGCGGGCAAAGGCACAGATACGCAGTATTTT. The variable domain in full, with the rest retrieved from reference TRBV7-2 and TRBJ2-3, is GAGVSQSPSNKVTEKGKDVELRCDPISGHTALYWYRQSLGQGLEFLIYFQGNSAPDKSGLPSDRFSAERTGGSVSTLTIQRTQQEDSAVYLCASSFAVAGKGTDTQYFGPGTRLTVL.

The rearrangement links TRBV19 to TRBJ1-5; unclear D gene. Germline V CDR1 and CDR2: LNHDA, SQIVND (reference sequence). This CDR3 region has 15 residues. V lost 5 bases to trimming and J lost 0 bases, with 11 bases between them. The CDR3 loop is CASSAGEASNQPQHF. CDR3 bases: TGTGCCAGTAGTGCGGGAGAAGCTAGCAATCAGCCCCAGCATTTT.

CDR3 in DNA: TGTGCCAGCACCCGACAGTCCAATCAGCCCCAGCATTTT. Residues: CASTRQSNQPQHF. J is TRBJ1-5 and V is TRBV12-3 or TRBV12-4; D might be TRBD1 (5 bases). The CDR3 extends over 13 amino acids. Trimming cost V 7 bases and J 3 bases, with 10 bases left between them.

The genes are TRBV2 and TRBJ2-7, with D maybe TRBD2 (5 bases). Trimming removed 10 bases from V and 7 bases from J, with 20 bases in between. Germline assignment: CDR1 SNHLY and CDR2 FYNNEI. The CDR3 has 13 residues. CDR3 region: CAIREPSFQEQYF. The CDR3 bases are TGTGCCATACGGGAACCAAGCTTTCAGGAGCAGTACTTC.

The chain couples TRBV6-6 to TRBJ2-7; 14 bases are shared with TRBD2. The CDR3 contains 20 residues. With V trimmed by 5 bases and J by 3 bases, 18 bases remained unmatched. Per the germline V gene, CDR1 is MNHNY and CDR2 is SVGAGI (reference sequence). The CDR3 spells CASSRRVTGTSGSRGYEQYF. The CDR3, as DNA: TGTGCCAGCAGTCGAAGAGTCACCGGGACTAGCGGGAGCCGTGGCTACGAGCAGTACTTC.

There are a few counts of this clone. CDR3 region: CASGQGFVGYTF. Here the CDR3 DNA reads TGTGCCAGCGGCCAGGGGTTCGTGGGCTACACCTTC. The V and J genes are TRBV6-5 and TRBJ1-2; tentative D call: TRBD1 (6 bases). The CDR3 has 12 amino acids. Trimming took off 8 bases at V and 8 bases at J, with 15 bases between the two ends. The germline gives CDR1 MNHEY, CDR2 SVGAGI.

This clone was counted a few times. CDR3 in amino acids: CASSKTSGGSTETQYF. CDR3 DNA sequence: TGCGCCAGCAGCAAGACTAGCGGGGGATCGACAGAGACCCAGTACTTC. The V call is TRBV5-1, the J call TRBJ2-5; TRBD2 aligns across 12 bases. The CDR3 runs 16 residues. Germline loops: CDR1 SGHRS, CDR2 YFSETQ. Losses at the gene ends were 4 bases for V and 4 bases for J; bases not matched to a gene: 8.

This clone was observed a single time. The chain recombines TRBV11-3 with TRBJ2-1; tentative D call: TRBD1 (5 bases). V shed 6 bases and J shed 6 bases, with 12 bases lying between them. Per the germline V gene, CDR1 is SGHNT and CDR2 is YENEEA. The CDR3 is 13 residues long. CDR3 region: CASSLGLANEQFF. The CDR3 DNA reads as TGTGCCAGCAGTTTGGGGCTGGCCAATGAGCAGTTCTTC.

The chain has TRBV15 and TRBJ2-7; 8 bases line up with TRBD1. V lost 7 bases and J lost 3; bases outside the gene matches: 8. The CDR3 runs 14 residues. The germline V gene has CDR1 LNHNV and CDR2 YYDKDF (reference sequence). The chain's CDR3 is CATKTGDAGYEQYF. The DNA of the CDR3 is TGTGCCACCAAGACAGGGGATGCGGGCTACGAGCAGTACTTC.

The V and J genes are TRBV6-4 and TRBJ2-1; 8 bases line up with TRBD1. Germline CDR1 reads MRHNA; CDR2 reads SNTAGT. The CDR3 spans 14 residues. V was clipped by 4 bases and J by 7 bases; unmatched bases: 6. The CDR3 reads CASSVQGASNEQFF. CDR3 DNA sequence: TGTGCCAGCAGTGTTCAGGGGGCGTCGAATGAGCAGTTCTTC.

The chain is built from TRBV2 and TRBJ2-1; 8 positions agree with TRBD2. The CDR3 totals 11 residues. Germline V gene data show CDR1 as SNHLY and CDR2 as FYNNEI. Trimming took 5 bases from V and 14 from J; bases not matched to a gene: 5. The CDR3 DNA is TGTGCCAGCAGTCCCCGGGGGGGAAAGTTCTTC. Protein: CASSPRGGKFF.

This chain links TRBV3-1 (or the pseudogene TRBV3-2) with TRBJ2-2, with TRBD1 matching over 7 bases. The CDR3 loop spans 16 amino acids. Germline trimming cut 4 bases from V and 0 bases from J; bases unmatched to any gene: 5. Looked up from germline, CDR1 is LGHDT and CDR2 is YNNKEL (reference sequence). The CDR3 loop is CASSPTGVSNTGELFF. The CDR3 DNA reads TGTGCCAGCAGCCCTACAGGGGTCTCGAACACCGGGGAGCTGTTTTTT.

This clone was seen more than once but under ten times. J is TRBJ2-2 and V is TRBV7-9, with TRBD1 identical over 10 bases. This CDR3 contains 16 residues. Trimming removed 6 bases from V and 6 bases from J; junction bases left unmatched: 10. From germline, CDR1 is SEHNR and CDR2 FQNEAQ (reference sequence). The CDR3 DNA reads TGTGCCAGCAGTACTACCGGGACAGGGGCCGCCGGGGAGCTGTTTTTT. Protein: CASSTTGTGAAGELFF.